This section outlines one TCR beta chain sequence together with its context. Its antigen is unknown. This entry belongs to a study of T cell responses to AZD1222 COVID-19 vaccine. Study results and caveats: Most donors were white British and more were female, and clonal diversity was possibly underestimated. Spike as a whole was targeted by vaccine-associated CD4 TCRs, dominant at 160-218 and 743-854. Of spike-specific TCRs, nearly half reportedly target regions left unmutated in variants.

V gave up 7 bases and J gave up 2 bases; unmatched junction bases: 7. Germline CDR1 is MDHEN and CDR2 is SYDVKM. The CDR3 consists of 15 residues. This table comes from immunoSEQ multiplex PCR, and its TCRdb copy is limited to in-frame clones, with some not included. The data contain about 150,000 clones, about 85% of them singletons. The gene calls are TRBV28 and TRBJ2-7; TRBD2 agrees at 11 bases. The sample consisted of peripheral blood, taken after recovery from COVID-19. The receptor was derived from an adult who had recovered from COVID-19. The CDR3 spells CASTSGTSGPYEQYF. For the CDR3, the DNA is TGTGCCAGCACCTCCGGGACTAGCGGCCCCTACGAGCAGTACTTC.